This passage covers 26 T cell receptor beta chains from one sample sequenced in a study of post-analysis software for immune sequencing data. Study observations and caveats: Patients showed TRBV5-6, TRBV5-1 and TRBV20-1 among four to six TRBV segments more frequent than in controls.

Their cognate antigens are unknown. Unique molecular identifiers tagged the TCR beta cDNA libraries. TCRdb passed the PCR reads through MiXCR, listing each CDR3 protein once. This table holds about 770,000 distinct CDR3 sequences, roughly 50% found once. Sequenced input: blood. The receptors originated from a girl aged 5-17 years with multiple sclerosis.

Note on this clonotype: Since no conserved phenylalanine or tryptophan closes the CDR3, a read error is the likely cause. The gene calls are TRBV5-4 and TRBJ1-1; D unclear. Germline CDR1 and CDR2: SGHNT and YYREEE (reference sequence). The CDR3 is 11 residues long. Deletions cut 3 bases from V and 8 bases from J, with 8 bases between. CDR3 in DNA: TGTGCCAGCAGCTCTGGGGAAGAAGCTTTCTGT. It codes for CASSSGEEAFC.

This chain joins TRBV24-1 and TRBJ2-3; a weak D match, TRBD1 (6 bases). CDR1 KGHDR and CDR2 SFDVKD come from the germline V gene. V lost 4 bases and J 1 base, leaving 17 bases between the germline ends. The CDR3 runs 17 residues. The CDR3 nucleotides read TGTGCCACCAGTGACCCCCTTACAGGGACGGGCACAGATACGCAGTATTTT. Its protein is CATSDPLTGTGTDTQYF.

The chain carries TRBV3-1 and TRBJ2-7; 10 bases map to TRBD2. The tail of the sequence fits TRBJ2-5 better, so the J call may be wrong. CDR3 length: 16 amino acids. Germline loops: CDR1 LGHDT, CDR2 YNNKEL (reference sequence). CDR3 sequence (DNA): TGTGCCAGCAGCCCCGCTACGGGACTAGCGAGAGAGACCCAGTACTTC. Its protein is CASSPATGLARETQYF.

The rearrangement uses TRBV7-8 and TRBJ2-5; tentative D call: TRBD2 (5 bases). Trimming pared 3 bases from V and 4 bases from J, leaving 12 bases between. CDR1 and CDR2 (germline): SGHVS, FQNEAQ. The CDR3 runs to 14 residues. Here the CDR3 reads CASSFGVGAETQYF. DNA for the CDR3: TGTGCCAGCAGCTTTGGTGTGGGAGCAGAGACCCAGTACTTC.

The chain employs TRBV6-2 or TRBV6-3 and TRBJ2-5, with D possibly matching TRBD1 (6 bases). The DNA end is a closer match to TRBJ2-7, so the J assignment may be wrong. This CDR3 comprises 16 residues. Looked up from germline, CDR1 is MNHEY and CDR2 is SVGEGT. CDR3: CASSYPSQGSPYEQYF. The CDR3, as DNA: TGTGCCAGCAGTTATCCCTCCCAGGGGTCCCCTTACGAGCAGTACTTC.

The chain carries TRBV20-1 and TRBJ2-5, with D perhaps matching TRBD2 (6 bases). The CDR3 is 13 amino acids. Deletions cut 6 bases from V and 4 bases from J, with 15 bases between. Germline CDR1 is DFQATT and CDR2 is SNEGSKA (reference sequence). This CDR3 reads CSAGEGGVETQYF. CDR3 DNA sequence: TGCAGTGCCGGAGAGGGCGGGGTAGAGACCCAGTACTTC.

This clonotype was observed at least ten times. V is TRBV7-9 and J is TRBJ1-2; perhaps TRBD1 as D (5 bases). The V end lost 1 base, the J end lost 8 bases, and 5 bases lay between the germline ends. Germline CDR1 is SEHNR and CDR2 is FQNEAQ (reference sequence). The CDR3 consists of 11 residues. The chain's CDR3 is CASSLGQGYTF. The CDR3 DNA reads as TGTGCCAGCAGCTTAGGACAGGGCTACACCTTC.

The chain couples TRBV11-2 to TRBJ1-2; D is undetermined. The CDR3 length is 14 residues. V dropped 7 bases and J dropped 8 bases, with 20 bases sitting between them. CDR1 is SGHAT and CDR2 is FQNNGV in the germline V gene. CDR3 amino acids: CASNAWINERGYTF. The CDR3 bases are TGTGCCAGCAACGCCTGGATAAACGAGCGGGGCTACACCTTC.

About this clonotype itself: This may be a read error: a much more frequent sequence differs by one nucleotide. The gene calls are TRBV27 and TRBJ2-6, with D tentatively TRBD1 (5 bases). Germline values: CDR1 MNHEY, CDR2 SMNVEV (reference sequence). This CDR3 has 13 residues. The CDR3 coding sequence is TGTGCCAGCAGTTACTCTGGGGCCAACGTCCCGACTTTC. It encodes CASSYSGANVPTF.

This chain links TRBV12-3 or TRBV12-4 with TRBJ2-4; possibly TRBD2 for D (7 bases). The closer fit of TRBJ2-7 to the DNA end suggests the J call may be wrong. This CDR3 contains 16 residues. The CDR3 spells CASTIAGRDTDYEQYF. The CDR3 region has the DNA TGTGCCAGCACCATTGCGGGGAGGGACACGGACTACGAGCAGTACTTC.

The chain recombines TRBV20-1 with TRBJ2-3, with 12 bases identical to TRBD2. Germline CDR1 reads DFQATT; CDR2 reads SNEGSKA (reference sequence). The CDR3 totals 13 residues. V gave up 3 bases and J gave up 6 bases; unmatched junction bases: 1. CDR3 DNA: TGCAGTGCTAGGACTAGCGGGAGCGATACGCAGTATTTT. Encoded protein: CSARTSGSDTQYF.

The chain recombines TRBV7-2 with TRBJ2-1, with D perhaps matching TRBD2 (5 bases). The CDR3 spans 15 residues. Trimming took 4 bases from V and 2 from J, leaving 12 bases between them. CDR1 and CDR2 (germline): SGHTA, FQGNSA. The CDR3 region is CASSYRRSPYNEQFF. DNA of the CDR3: TGTGCCAGCAGCTACCGGAGGAGCCCCTACAATGAGCAGTTCTTC.

This chain uses TRBV20-1 with TRBJ2-1, with TRBD2 identical over 9 bases. V shed 5 bases, J shed 4 bases, and the junction held 12 bases outside the gene matches. CDR3 length: 16 residues. Germline CDR1 and CDR2: DFQATT and SNEGSKA (reference sequence). This chain's CDR3 is CSASQLTSGTYNEQFF. The CDR3 region has the DNA TGCAGTGCTTCCCAATTGACTAGCGGAACTTACAATGAGCAGTTCTTC.

This chain links TRBV20-1 with TRBJ2-5; tentative D call: TRBD2 (5 bases). Germline CDR1 DFQATT, CDR2 SNEGSKA (reference sequence). There are 13 residues in the CDR3. V lost 1 base, J lost 5 bases, and 11 bases lay in between. This chain's CDR3 is CSARVEGVETQYF. In DNA, the CDR3 is TGCAGTGCTAGAGTCGAGGGAGTGGAGACCCAGTACTTC.

Of note for this clonotype: The junction departs from the called germline gene at one end, perhaps through a read error. The V gene is TRBV14, the J gene TRBJ2-4; D gene unclear. The germline gives CDR1 SGHDN, CDR2 FVKESK. The length of the CDR3 is 18 residues. CDR3 in DNA: TGTGCCGGCAGCCAAGACCGGCTTGGATCGGAACGAAAAAACATTCAGTACTTC. Translation gives CAGSQDRLGSERKNIQYF.

Many counts were recorded for this clonotype. This chain uses TRBV24-1 with TRBJ2-5; 8 nucleotides agree with TRBD2. The CDR3 is 14 residues long. CDR1 and CDR2 from the germline V gene are KGHDR and SFDVKD. V was pared by 5 bases and J by 2 bases, with 3 bases of the junction left unmatched. The CDR3 reads CATSAVAGQETQYF. CDR3 sequence (DNA): TGTGCCACCAGTGCCGTAGCGGGACAAGAGACCCAGTACTTC.

In the case of this clonotype: A read error may produce the germline difference seen at one junction end. The genes are TRBV28 and TRBJ2-3, with TRBD2 identical over 10 bases. CDR3 length: 16 amino acids. CDR1 and CDR2 from the germline V gene are MDHEN and SYDVKM. The chain's CDR3 is CASSFLLAGLENTRYF. The CDR3 bases are TGTGCCAGCAGTTTCCTACTAGCGGGATTGGAAAATACGCGGTATTTT.

This clonotype was seen more than once but under ten times. CDR3 DNA sequence: TGTGCCAGCAGCTTGGTTTTGTCGGATGGCTACACCTTC. It specifies CASSLVLSDGYTF. The V gene is TRBV7-9, the J gene TRBJ1-2; no definite D call. V was shortened by 3 bases and J by 6 bases, with 11 bases between the two germline ends. The CDR3 runs 13 residues. CDR1 and CDR2 (germline): SEHNR, FQNEAQ (reference sequence). Based on the CDR3 plus reference TRBV7-9 and TRBJ1-2, the full variable domain is DTGVSQNPRHKITKRGQNVTFRCDPISEHNRLYWYRQTLGQGPEFLTYFQNEAQLEKSRLLSDRFSAERPKGSFSTLEIQRTEQGDSAMYLCASSLVLSDGYTFGSGTRLTVV.

The rearrangement links TRBV6-5 to TRBJ2-5; D tentatively fits TRBD1 or TRBD2 (6 bases each). The CDR3 has 16 residues. Germline CDR1 and CDR2: MNHEY and SVGAGI. V gave up 4 bases and J gave up 3 bases, with 18 bases separating them. Here the CDR3 DNA reads TGTGCCAGCAGTTTGCGTTGGGGGGCCGGAGAAGAGACCCAGTACTTC. It is translated as CASSLRWGAGEETQYF.

The V and J genes are TRBV4-1 and TRBJ2-3; D gene ambiguous. Germline V lookup: CDR1 MGHRA, CDR2 YSYEKL. V was cut by 9 bases and J by 8 bases, with 15 bases left in between. The CDR3 is made up of 12 amino acids. DNA of the CDR3: TGCGCCAGTCAAGAAAACTCTGCTACGCAGTATTTT. This codes for CASQENSATQYF.

This clonotype has just one count. This rearrangement joins TRBV20-1 to TRBJ1-1; possibly TRBD1 for D (5 bases). The CDR3 runs to 11 residues. The ends were cut back, 3 bases at V and 11 bases at J, with 13 bases in the middle. Germline CDR1 and CDR2: DFQATT and SNEGSKA (reference sequence). The CDR3 bases are TGCAGTGCTAGGAGTGGGGCTTCGGCTTTCTTT. This translates into CSARSGASAFF.

This clonotype was picked up many times. The V and J genes are TRBV28 and TRBJ2-7; 9 nucleotides align to TRBD1. Germline values: CDR1 MDHEN, CDR2 SYDVKM. After removal of 4 bases from V and 2 bases from J, the junction contained 6 bases not matched to a gene. The CDR3 is 15 residues long. CDR3: CASSSPGTGTYEQYF. CDR3 nucleotide sequence: TGTGCCAGCAGTTCCCCGGGGACAGGGACCTACGAGCAGTACTTC.

This clonotype has only a few counts. J is TRBJ2-3 and V is TRBV27; tentative D call: TRBD2 (6 bases). The germline gives CDR1 MNHEY, CDR2 SMNVEV (reference sequence). The V end was cut by 10 bases, the J end by 6 bases, with 17 bases between. This CDR3 region has 13 residues. The CDR3 sequence: CATGGSTFDTQYF. The CDR3 DNA follows: TGTGCCACCGGAGGGTCCACGTTCGATACGCAGTATTTT.

V usage is TRBV6-2 or TRBV6-3 and J usage is TRBJ2-4, with TRBD2 matching over 7 bases. This CDR3 is 15 amino acids long. The germline gives CDR1 MNHEY, CDR2 SVGEGT. Unmatched junction bases numbered 4, after V lost 2 bases and J lost 3 bases. Written as DNA, the CDR3 is TGTGCCAGCAGTTACCAGGCTAGCGGCAAAAACATTCAGTACTTC. This codes for CASSYQASGKNIQYF.

The table lists this clonotype with a few counts. At one end the junction does not follow the germline gene, possibly because of a read error. This chain connects TRBV12-3 or TRBV12-4 to TRBJ2-1, with D perhaps matching TRBD1 or TRBD2 (6 bases each). This CDR3 comprises 14 residues. The CDR3 bases are TGTGCCAGCAGCTTAGGAGGGGGAGGCAATGAGCAGTTCTTC. Translating gives CASSLGGGGNEQFF.

The chain links TRBV29-1 to TRBJ2-5; D remains ambiguous. Looked up from germline, CDR1 is SQVTM and CDR2 is ANQGSEA. This CDR3 is 13 amino acids long. Trimming pared 5 bases from V and 5 bases from J, leaving 15 bases between. CDR3 loop: CSVIPQSVETQYF. CDR3 DNA: TGCAGCGTTATACCTCAATCGGTGGAGACCCAGTACTTC.